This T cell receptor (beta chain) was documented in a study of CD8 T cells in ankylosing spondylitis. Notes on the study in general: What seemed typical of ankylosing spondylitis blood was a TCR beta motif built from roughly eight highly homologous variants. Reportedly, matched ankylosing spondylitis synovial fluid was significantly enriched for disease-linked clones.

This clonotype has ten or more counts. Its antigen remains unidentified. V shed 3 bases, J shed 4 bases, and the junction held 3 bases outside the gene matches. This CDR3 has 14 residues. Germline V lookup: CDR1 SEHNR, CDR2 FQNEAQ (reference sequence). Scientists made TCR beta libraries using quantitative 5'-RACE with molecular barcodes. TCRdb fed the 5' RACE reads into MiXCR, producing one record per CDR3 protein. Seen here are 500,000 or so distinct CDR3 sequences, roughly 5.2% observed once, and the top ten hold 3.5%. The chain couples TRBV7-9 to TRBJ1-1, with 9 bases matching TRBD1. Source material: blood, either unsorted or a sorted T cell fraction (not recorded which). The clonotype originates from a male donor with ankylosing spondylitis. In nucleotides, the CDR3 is TGTGCCAGCAGCTTCTGGGACAGGGCCACTGAAGCTTTCTTT. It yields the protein CASSFWDRATEAFF.